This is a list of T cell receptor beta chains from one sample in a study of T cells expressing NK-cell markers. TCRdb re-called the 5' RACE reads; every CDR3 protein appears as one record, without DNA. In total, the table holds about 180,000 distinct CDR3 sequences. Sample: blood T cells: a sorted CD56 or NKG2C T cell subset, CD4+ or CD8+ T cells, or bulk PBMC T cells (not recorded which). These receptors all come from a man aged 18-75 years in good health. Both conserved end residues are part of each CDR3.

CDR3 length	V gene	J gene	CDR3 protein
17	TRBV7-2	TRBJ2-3	CASSPGTSGGTTDTQYF
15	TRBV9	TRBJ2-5	CASSGGGQGQETQYF
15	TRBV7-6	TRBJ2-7	CASSQSPDRLYEQYF
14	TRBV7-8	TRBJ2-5	CASSFSGGPETQYF
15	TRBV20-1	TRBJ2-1	CSARVGAGGYNEQFF
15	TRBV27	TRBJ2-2	CASSFWGSDTGELFF
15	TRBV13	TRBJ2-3	CASSRTGTGQDTQYF
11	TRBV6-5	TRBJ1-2	CASRVESGYTF
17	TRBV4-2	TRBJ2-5	CASSQDFSGGVPETQYF
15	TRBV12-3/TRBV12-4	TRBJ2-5	CASSFGGDRGETQYF